This TCR beta chain was sequenced during a study of lymphopenia after photon versus proton radiotherapy. Findings and limits, study-wide: Larger post-nadir TCR diversity loss correlated inversely with survival in deceased patients. Under photons, naive T cells and diversity fell while effector/memory populations rose. Better survival with proton therapy was suggested as possible, not demonstrated. Oligoclonal CD8+ Temra expansion after nadir drove photon patients' diversity drop.

V was pared by 1 base and J by 5 bases, with 0 bases of the junction left unmatched. The CDR3 totals 13 residues. Germline assignment: CDR1 LNHDA and CDR2 SQIVND (reference sequence). Turning to this clone: Its antigen remains unknown.

The protocol was immunoSEQ multiplex PCR, while the TCRdb copy is restricted to in-frame clones and leaves out a portion. Among roughly 45,000 clones listed, less than 90% were seen once. Sample: peripheral blood, taken from a patient treated with photon-based radiotherapy. This TCR was sampled from a man aged 40-55 years with gastric cancer. V and J are TRBV19 and TRBJ2-5; 8 nucleotides align to TRBD1. As DNA, the CDR3 is TGTGCCAGTAGTATAGGACAGGGGGAGACCCAGTACTTC. This sequence encodes CASSIGQGETQYF.